This T cell receptor beta chain was sequenced during a study of shared clonotypes between healthy human individuals (dated by TCRdb to 2020 to 2021). Study-wide context: A couple of women and a few men aged 18 to 49 years were included in the cohort. For each donor, CD4 naive and CD4 memory were each given three plates, CD8 naive was given two plates, and CD8 memory was given one plate. Blood TCR repertoires of four to six healthy adults were deeply sequenced to estimate repertoire size and the extent of clonotype sharing between individuals. To increase sequencing depth and limit assay-specific biases, TCR repertoire library preparation and sequencing were carried out by different laboratories using diverse techniques. Leukapheresis yielded between about 0.9 and 9.5 billion PBMCs per donor. Results and caveats for the whole study, not just this receptor: The genetic and exposure-history diversity represented was limited by the small number of donors. Across a few donors, about 5.2% of naive CD4, approximately 4% of naive CD8, approximately 2.5% of memory CD4, and 0.4% of memory CD8 clonotypes were shared. Rarefaction of sorted-subset datasets indicated incomplete sequencing despite the large sequencing depth. Clonotypes shared by all four sorted-subset donors showed higher generation probabilities than non-shared clonotypes. Based on pairwise subsampling, the degree of clonotype sharing among donors was expected to be affected by sequencing depth. Estimated clonotype richness was generally larger for naive than for memory subsets. Sampling was restricted to blood, and TCR repertoires in tissues likely differ from the TCR repertoires found in blood.

In the case of this clone: No cognate antigen has been identified for it. Nothing much larger sits one base from this clone, and base qualities are not available.

Looking up the germline V gene yields CDR1 SGHDT and CDR2 YYEEEE. V and J are truncated by 4 bases and 3 bases respectively, leaving an intervening sequence of 11 bases. The CDR3 starts with the cysteine, ends with the phenylalanine, and has 13 residues. Only CDR3 DNA remains: 39 bases, in frame from the first base. TCR CDR3 regions were amplified from genomic DNA by multiplex PCR using the deep immunoSEQ assay. Genomic DNA extracted from each cell subset was distributed evenly over all wells of several immunoSEQ 96-well plates, and each plate served as one replicate. For sorted subsets, each replicate PCR was loaded with 150 to 250 ng genomic DNA, equivalent to 30,000 or so T cell genomes. Purified libraries were measured with a Qubit 3.0 fluorometer, size-checked on a Bioanalyzer 2100, and measured again with the KAPA Library Quantification kit. A separate single-read 150-cycle Illumina NextSeq 550 flow cell was used to sequence each immunoSEQ 96-well plate. Under the source paper's analysis protocol: The immunoSEQ output contained only junctional sequences without quality scores, so filtering could not match that applied to full-length reads. To assign V/J genes and CDR3, sequences were annotated using PyIR, a Python wrapper for IgBLAST v1.9, with IMGT germline references. Reads were removed for weak V/J assignments (E-value above 1e-6), missing CDR3, stop codons, out-of-frame junctions, or ambiguous translated residues. V3J clonotypes were defined as sequences sharing an identical inferred V gene, J gene, and CDR3 amino acid sequence. Percentage overlap between repertoires was calculated by dividing the number of shared unique clonotypes by the size of the smaller repertoire. Richness of each repertoire was evaluated using RTK rarefaction, the Chao1 estimator, and Recon v2.1 estimates of unobserved clonotypes. OLGA was used to compute generation probabilities for all TCRbeta clonotypes that the gDNA method yielded from a few donors. TCRdb re-hosts the immuneACCESS table, in-frame sequences only. Its copies lack some clones; in the studies checked, an unresolved V gene accounts for under half of them, and the cause for the rest is not known. Clone size and the V and J calls come from that table; the DNA yielded D and trimming. The sample contains roughly 1,000,000 clones, around 78% of them found a single time. The ten largest clones take up 0.5% to 0.65% of the sample.

Healthy HIV-negative adults with no recently reported acute infections or vaccinations were included as donors. Every donor was a Caucasian adult residing in Nashville, Tennessee, USA. CD4+ T cells were enriched through magnetic negative selection, after which naive cells were positively selected on CD45RA and the remaining negative fraction served as the memory subset. After blood collection by leukapheresis, PBMCs were isolated using Ficoll-Histopaque density gradient centrifugation and then cryopreserved in the vapor phase of liquid nitrogen. Analytical flow cytometry was used to check the purity and quantity of every magnetically sorted T cell population. Genomic DNA was isolated from each sorted fraction and quantified by UV absorbance on a Nanodrop 2000c.

The rearranged chain carries TRBV5-6 and TRBJ2-7, with a weak D call of TRBD1 (5 bases match). The specimen sequenced was memory CD4+ T cells from PBMCs. The cell subset or site label of this sample denotes: CD45RA-negative fraction. This TCR derives from a man between 18 and 35 years old in good health. Some clones in this sample may be carry-over from other donors' samples. The CDR3 sequence is CASSLLQGYEQYF. The nucleotide sequence is TGTGCCAGCAGCCTACTCCAGGGCTACGAGCAGTACTTC.